The rows below give T cell receptor beta chains drawn from one sample of a study of blood T cell repertoires in COVID-19. Data came from immunoSEQ multiplex PCR; TCRdb stores just in-frame clones and leaves some out. The sample gives some 200,000 clones, around 87% of which show up once; less than 3% is in the top ten. The sample consisted of peripheral blood. All receptors derive from a man aged 35 to 55 with active or convalescent COVID-19. Each CDR3 is given with its conserved first and last residue. D genes are given only for firm matches. The size of a clone is reported for some rows only, either as once, few or many, or as a class for expanded clones.

j_gene: TRBJ2-3
abundance: NA
d_gene: TRBD2
v_gene: TRBV3-1/TRBV3-2
CDR3nt: TGTGCCAGCAGCCCTGGACTAGCGGGGATAAAAACAGATACGCAGTATTTT
CDR3aa: CASSPGLAGIKTDTQYF

j_gene: TRBJ1-6
abundance: NA
d_gene: NA
v_gene: TRBV28
CDR3nt: TGTGCCAGCAGTTTGGGCAGGGAAGGTTCACCCCTCCACTTT
CDR3aa: CASSLGREGSPLHF

j_gene: TRBJ1-5
abundance: NA
d_gene: NA
v_gene: TRBV18
CDR3nt: TGTGCCAGCTCACTCTGGGGCAGCCCCAATCAGCCCCAGCATTTT
CDR3aa: CASSLWGSPNQPQHF

j_gene: TRBJ2-5
abundance: NA
d_gene: NA
v_gene: TRBV6-1
CDR3nt: TGTGCCAGCAGTGACCCACTAGTTTGGGTGGAGACCCAGTACTTC
CDR3aa: CASSDPLVWVETQYF

j_gene: TRBJ2-7
abundance: NA
d_gene: NA
v_gene: TRBV7-3
CDR3nt: TGTGCCAGCAGCTTCTTAGTCGAGTACGAGCAGTACTTC
CDR3aa: CASSFLVEYEQYF

j_gene: TRBJ2-1
abundance: NA
d_gene: TRBD2
v_gene: TRBV3-1/TRBV3-2
CDR3nt: TGTGCCAGCAGCCATACCGGGACTAGACTCTCCTACAATGAGCAGTTCTTC
CDR3aa: CASSHTGTRLSYNEQFF

j_gene: TRBJ2-3
abundance: NA
d_gene: NA
v_gene: TRBV5-1
CDR3nt: TGCGCCAGCAGCGGCGAGACAGGCACAAATACGCAGTATTTT
CDR3aa: CASSGETGTNTQYF

j_gene: TRBJ1-2
abundance: NA
d_gene: TRBD1
v_gene: TRBV9
CDR3nt: TGTGCCAGCAGCCTTAGGGACAGGGGTGGCTACACCTTC
CDR3aa: CASSLRDRGGYTF

j_gene: TRBJ2-3
abundance: NA
d_gene: TRBD2
v_gene: TRBV4-2
CDR3nt: TGTGCCAGCAGCCAGGGTCTAGCGGGGGGAGGAGATACGCAGTATTTT
CDR3aa: CASSQGLAGGGDTQYF

j_gene: TRBJ2-2
abundance: NA
d_gene: TRBD2
v_gene: TRBV4-2
CDR3nt: TGTGCCAGCAGCCAATTTAGCGGGGGAGCGAACACCGGGGAGCTGTTTTTT
CDR3aa: CASSQFSGGANTGELFF

j_gene: TRBJ1-3
abundance: few
d_gene: NA
v_gene: TRBV9
CDR3nt: TGTGCCAGCAGCGGGACAACTGGAAACACCATATATTTT
CDR3aa: CASSGTTGNTIYF

j_gene: TRBJ1-1
abundance: few
d_gene: NA
v_gene: TRBV11-2
CDR3nt: TGTGCCAGCAGCTTAGATCGACGGGCTGAAGCTTTCTTT
CDR3aa: CASSLDRRAEAFF

j_gene: TRBJ1-6
abundance: NA
d_gene: NA
v_gene: TRBV5-1
CDR3nt: TGCGCCAGCAGCCCCGGACAGTTTAATTCACCCCTCCACTTT
CDR3aa: CASSPGQFNSPLHF

j_gene: TRBJ2-3
abundance: NA
d_gene: TRBD1
v_gene: TRBV28
CDR3nt: TGTGCCAGCAGTTTACCGGGACAGGGGGCAGATACGCAGTATTTT
CDR3aa: CASSLPGQGADTQYF

j_gene: TRBJ2-5
abundance: once
d_gene: NA
v_gene: TRBV5-4
CDR3nt: TGTGCCAGCAGCTTGGACAGCCACCAAGAGACCCAGTACTTC
CDR3aa: CASSLDSHQETQYF

j_gene: TRBJ1-2
abundance: NA
d_gene: NA
v_gene: TRBV29-1
CDR3nt: TGCAGCGTGTCACAGTCCTATGGCTACACCTTC
CDR3aa: CSVSQSYGYTF

j_gene: TRBJ1-6
abundance: NA
d_gene: TRBD1
v_gene: TRBV7-9
CDR3nt: TGTGCCAGCAGCTTAGGGTCGTCCGGGACAGAAGCCCTCCACTTT
CDR3aa: CASSLGSSGTEALHF

j_gene: TRBJ2-1
abundance: NA
d_gene: NA
v_gene: TRBV2
CDR3nt: TGTGCCAGCACCCTAGAAATCTTCTCCTACAATGAGCAGTTCTTC
CDR3aa: CASTLEIFSYNEQFF

j_gene: TRBJ2-7
abundance: NA
d_gene: NA
v_gene: TRBV19
CDR3nt: TGTGCCAGTAGTATGGGGCAGGCCTACGAGCAGTACTTC
CDR3aa: CASSMGQAYEQYF

j_gene: TRBJ1-2
abundance: NA
d_gene: NA
v_gene: TRBV29-1
CDR3nt: TGCAGCGTTGGTGAGACTAACTATGGCTACACCTTC
CDR3aa: CSVGETNYGYTF

j_gene: TRBJ2-1
abundance: NA
d_gene: NA
v_gene: TRBV12-3/TRBV12-4
CDR3nt: TGTGCCAGCAGTAGCAGGGGTGAGCAGTTCTTC
CDR3aa: CASSSRGEQFF

j_gene: TRBJ1-2
abundance: NA
d_gene: TRBD1
v_gene: TRBV5-1
CDR3nt: TGCGCCAGCAGCCCCGGGACAGGGGTCTATGGCTACACCTTC
CDR3aa: CASSPGTGVYGYTF

j_gene: TRBJ2-1
abundance: NA
d_gene: TRBD1
v_gene: TRBV27
CDR3nt: TGTGCCAGCAGTCTCGGGACAGGGGGTTACAATGAGCAGTTCTTC
CDR3aa: CASSLGTGGYNEQFF

j_gene: TRBJ1-5
abundance: NA
d_gene: NA
v_gene: TRBV7-6
CDR3nt: TGTGCCAGCAGCCAGGGCCCCGGAAACAATCAGCCCCAGCATTTT
CDR3aa: CASSQGPGNNQPQHF

j_gene: TRBJ2-7
abundance: NA
d_gene: NA
v_gene: TRBV4-2
CDR3nt: TGTGCCAGCCGGGACATAGGGGGTGACGAGCAGTACTTC
CDR3aa: CASRDIGGDEQYF

j_gene: TRBJ2-3
abundance: once
d_gene: TRBD2
v_gene: TRBV3-1/TRBV3-2
CDR3nt: TGTGCCAGCAGCCAAGGACTAGCGGGGGGACAAACAGATACGCAGTATTTT
CDR3aa: CASSQGLAGGQTDTQYF